The 21 T cell receptor beta chains reported below all come from one sample, sequenced in a study of cytomegalovirus exposure and HLA in healthy donors (dated by TCRdb to 2016 to 2017). Library prep was done by the immunoSEQ multiplex PCR assay. For the multiplex PCR, a mixture combining 60 forward primers for TCR Vbeta segments and 13 reverse primers for TCR Jbeta segments was used. TCRdb obtained this table from immuneACCESS and retained in-frame rearrangements with V and J assigned. These tables miss some clones; where compared with another copy, unresolved V genes account for less than half of the shortfall, and the remainder is unexplained. This sample is represented by about 130,000 clones; 74% of them were singletons. Jointly, the top ten make up roughly 4.5% of the sample. Material for sequencing was PBMCs. The receptor source for this set is a man aged 18 to 35 in good health and CMV-seropositive.

The chain has TRBV27 and TRBJ1-4; TRBD1 aligns across 10 bases. With V trimmed by 4 bases and J by 5 bases, 4 bases remained unmatched. Germline values: CDR1 MNHEY, CDR2 SMNVEV (reference sequence). The CDR3 runs to 15 residues. The CDR3 sequence: CASSSPGQGNEKLFF. The DNA for the CDR3 is TGTGCCAGCAGTTCGCCGGGACAGGGGAATGAAAAACTGTTTTTT.

The chain employs TRBV5-4 and TRBJ2-7; TRBD1 matches 9 bases. Germline V gives CDR1 SGHNT, CDR2 YYREEE (reference sequence). This CDR3 has 15 residues. The V gene end was trimmed by 3 bases and the J gene end by 0 bases; junction bases not matched to a gene: 4. CDR3 nucleotides: TGTGCCAGCAGCTCCCGGGACAGGGACTCCTACGAGCAGTACTTC. Translated, it gives CASSSRDRDSYEQYF.

The chain recombines TRBV30 with TRBJ2-1, with D tentatively TRBD2 (5 bases). Trimming left V 8 bases short and J 8 bases short, with 19 bases between. The germline gives CDR1 GTSNPN, CDR2 SVGIG (reference sequence). This CDR3 contains 13 residues. CDR3 amino acids: CAGSVRSLHEQFF. For the CDR3, the DNA is TGTGCCGGTAGCGTGCGCAGTCTTCATGAGCAGTTCTTC.

Comments on this clone: In the same sample, other DNA sequences code for this CDR3. This chain connects TRBV18 to TRBJ1-1; D not certain. The CDR3 consists of 14 residues. CDR1 is KGHSH, CDR2 LQKENI, per germline. V lost 2 bases to trimming and J lost 2 bases, with 9 bases between them. CDR3 bases: TGTGCCAGCTCACCAGTAGCGGTCAACACTGAAGCTTTCTTT. Translating it yields CASSPVAVNTEAFF.

The chain employs TRBV6-5 and TRBJ2-7; D gene ambiguous. There are 13 residues in the CDR3. The V and J ends lost 6 bases and 4 bases respectively, with 13 bases between them. CDR1 is MNHEY, CDR2 SVGAGI, per germline. The CDR3 bases are TGTGCCAGCAGCCGCGAGGTAGGATACGAGCAGTACTTC. This sequence encodes CASSREVGYEQYF.

Only one count was recorded for this clone. This CDR3 is also generated by other DNA sequences in the sample. V is TRBV5-6 and J is TRBJ2-7; D remains unclear. Between the trimmed V and J ends, which lost 7 bases and 5 bases, there was a span of 10 bases. CDR3 length: 11 amino acids. Germline loops: CDR1 SGHDT, CDR2 YYEEEE. The CDR3: CASSLRDEQYF. The CDR3 DNA is TGTGCCAGCTCCCTACGGGACGAGCAGTACTTC.

V and J are TRBV21-1 and TRBJ1-1; the table's D call, TRBD1, has no DNA check behind it. TRBV21-1 is a recognized pseudogene. The CDR3 is 14 amino acids. The CDR3 is CASSEGQENTEAFF. CDR3 DNA sequence: TGTGCCAGCAGCGAAGGGCAGGAAAACACTGAAGCTTTCTTT.

This clone was counted a few times. V usage is TRBV19 and J usage is TRBJ2-7; TRBD2 matches at 10 bases. V lost 3 bases to trimming and J lost 3 bases; unmatched junction nucleotides: 8. From germline, CDR1 is LNHDA and CDR2 SQIVND (reference sequence). The CDR3 covers 16 residues. CDR3 loop: CASSIVSGRIFYEQYF. In nucleotides, the CDR3 is TGTGCCAGTAGTATCGTTAGCGGGAGGATATTCTACGAGCAGTACTTC.

This clone was observed a few times. The chain employs TRBV7-2 and TRBJ1-1; D is undetermined. Trimming stripped 5 bases from V and 0 bases from J, with 13 bases between. The V gene's germline CDR1 is SGHTA and CDR2 FQGNSA. The CDR3 runs 15 residues. The CDR3 region has the DNA TGTGCCAGCAGCCCAGATGCAGTCATGAACACTGAAGCTTTCTTT. It codes for CASSPDAVMNTEAFF.

The chain links TRBV15 to TRBJ2-7, with 8 bases identical to TRBD1. This CDR3 spans 16 amino acids. Germline CDR1 reads LNHNV; CDR2 reads YYDKDF (reference sequence). V trimming: 0 bases; J trimming: 3 bases; junction bases outside the gene matches: 7. CDR3 residues: CATSREAGTGFYEQYF. The CDR3 DNA reads as TGTGCCACCAGCAGAGAAGCCGGGACAGGCTTCTACGAGCAGTACTTC.

V and J are TRBV28 and TRBJ1-5; D unclear. The V and J ends lost 6 bases and 4 bases respectively, with 19 bases between them. Germline V lookup: CDR1 MDHEN, CDR2 SYDVKM. This CDR3 is built from 16 residues. This CDR3 is CASRTGGRTVNQPQHF. For the CDR3, the DNA is TGTGCCAGCAGGACCGGAGGGCGGACCGTAAATCAGCCCCAGCATTTT.

J is TRBJ2-4 and V is TRBV6-4, with 7 bases matching TRBD2. The CDR3 has 16 residues. Germline V gene data show CDR1 as MRHNA and CDR2 as SNTAGT. With 3 bases clipped from V and 3 bases from J, the junction kept 8 bases outside the gene matches. The chain's CDR3 is CASSEWGGHDKNIQYF. In nucleotides, the CDR3 is TGTGCCAGCAGTGAATGGGGAGGGCACGACAAAAACATTCAGTACTTC.

This clone was observed a few times. The V call is TRBV4-2, the J call TRBJ1-2, with D tentatively TRBD1 (5 bases). The CDR3 contains 14 residues. The V gene's germline CDR1 is LGHNA and CDR2 YNFKEQ. Trimming removed 0 bases at V and 4 bases at J, with 9 bases between. CDR3 sequence reads: CASSQEPGIYGYTF. The CDR3 region has the DNA TGTGCCAGCAGCCAAGAACCAGGGATCTATGGCTACACCTTC.

This chain uses TRBV28 with TRBJ1-3; 7 bases are a match to TRBD1. In germline, CDR1 is MDHEN, CDR2 SYDVKM. The CDR3 spans 18 residues. The J segment lost 2 bases and the V segment lost 6 bases, leaving 16 bases of the junction unmatched. The CDR3 loop is CASSLQGKRSLAGNTIYF. DNA for the CDR3: TGTGCCAGCAGCCTACAGGGGAAAAGGAGTTTAGCTGGAAACACCATATATTTT.

V is TRBV6-5 and J is TRBJ2-7; D is ambiguous. The germline CDR1 and CDR2 sequences are MNHEY and SVGAGI. This CDR3 is built from 10 residues. The V end was cut by 6 bases, the J end by 3 bases, with 3 bases between. The CDR3 loop is CASSRYEQYF. The CDR3 DNA reads as TGTGCCAGCAGCCGCTACGAGCAGTACTTC.

This clone has only a few counts. The chain couples TRBV7-2 to TRBJ1-4; 7 positions match TRBD1. The germline V gene has CDR1 SGHTA and CDR2 FQGNSA. V shed 5 bases and J 10 bases; nucleotides not matched to a gene: 16. The CDR3 covers 16 residues. The CDR3 DNA sequence: TGTGCCAGCAGCCCCTACGGGGGGGCAGGGGGGGGAAAACTGTTTTTT. It codes for CASSPYGGAGGGKLFF.

In this sample, this clone turned up once. This rearrangement joins TRBV6-4 to TRBJ2-1, with D maybe TRBD1 (6 bases). V lost 4 bases to trimming and J lost 9 bases, with 10 bases between them. CDR3 length equals 12 residues. Germline V gene sequence: CDR1 MRHNA, CDR2 SNTAGT. CDR3 sequence (DNA): TGTGCCAGCAGTGGGCAGGGGCTTGAGCAGTTCTTC. Its protein is CASSGQGLEQFF.

The chain joins TRBV5-1 to TRBJ1-3, with 8 bases that match TRBD1. This CDR3 contains 15 residues. The V segment lost 4 bases and the J segment 4 bases; nucleotides outside the gene matches: 7. CDR1 and CDR2 from the germline V gene are SGHRS and YFSETQ. The CDR3 is CASSRGTGPGNTIYF. The CDR3 nucleotides read TGCGCCAGCAGCCGAGGGACAGGCCCAGGAAACACCATATATTTT.

V usage is TRBV5-1 and J usage is TRBJ2-7; D is possibly TRBD1 (6 bases). Trimming removed 4 bases from V and 1 base from J, with 9 bases in between. The CDR3 runs to 13 residues. Germline V gene data show CDR1 as SGHRS and CDR2 as YFSETQ. Written as DNA, the CDR3 is TGCGCCAGCAGCCAAACAGGGTCCTACGAGCAGTACTTC. Amino acids: CASSQTGSYEQYF.

The gene calls are TRBV10-1 and TRBJ2-2; D might be TRBD1 (5 bases). V lost 2 bases and J lost 2, with 9 bases in between. This CDR3 region has 15 residues. Germline V CDR1 and CDR2: WNHNN, SYGVQD (reference sequence). CDR3 nucleotide sequence: TGCGCCAGCAGTGAGGCGACAGTTAACACCGGGGAGCTGTTTTTT. Translating it yields CASSEATVNTGELFF.

V gene TRBV5-4 combines with J gene TRBJ2-2; D is possibly TRBD2 (5 bases). Per germline, CDR1 SGHNT and CDR2 YYREEE (reference sequence). The CDR3 totals 13 residues. V was clipped by 0 bases and J by 6 bases, with 6 bases between them. CDR3 residues: CASSLDGAGELFF. In DNA, the CDR3 is TGTGCCAGCAGCTTGGACGGGGCCGGGGAGCTGTTTTTT.